The 27 T cell receptor beta chains below all came from one sample that was sequenced in a study of T-cell reconstitution after alpha-beta-depleted transplantation in children. Researchers prepared the TCRbeta library using unique molecular identifiers, the study reports. TCRdb re-derived calls from the PCR reads in MiXCR, one entry per CDR3 protein. The sample yields 350,000 to 500,000 distinct CDR3 sequences, around 46% seen once. This specimen consisted of PBMCs, obtained before TCRalphabeta/CD19-depleted stem cell transplant. The receptors here all came from a girl aged 2-10 years with aplastic anemia, due to receive a stem cell transplant.

The chain joins TRBV12-3 or TRBV12-4 to TRBJ1-2; no reliable D call. V was shortened by 3 bases and J by 2 bases, with 7 bases between the two germline ends. This CDR3 has 13 residues. Here the CDR3 DNA reads TGTGCCAGCAGTTTCCACAAAAACTATGGCTACACCTTC. Translating gives CASSFHKNYGYTF.

This clonotype was recorded many times. The chain has TRBV6-2 or TRBV6-3 and TRBJ2-7; the D gene could be TRBD1 or TRBD2 (6 bases each). V lost 6 bases and J lost 4, with 22 bases in between. Germline loops: CDR1 MNHEY, CDR2 SVGEGT. The CDR3 is made up of 16 amino acids. The CDR3 protein is CASRTPIGGAEYEQYF. The CDR3 DNA is TGTGCCAGCAGGACGCCCATCGGGGGCGCCGAGTACGAGCAGTACTTC.

The chain is built from TRBV27 and TRBJ2-2; the D call may be TRBD1 or TRBD2 (5 bases each). Trimming took off 2 bases at V and 3 bases at J, with 7 bases between the two ends. The germline gives CDR1 MNHEY, CDR2 SMNVEV (reference sequence). This CDR3 is 14 amino acids long. The CDR3 is CASSLGGYTGELFF. As DNA, the CDR3 is TGTGCCAGCAGTTTAGGGGGATACACCGGGGAGCTGTTTTTT.

This clonotype was counted a single time. The chain couples TRBV30 to TRBJ2-1; TRBD1 or TRBD2 may be the D gene (6 bases each). The CDR3 length is 13 residues. Trimming cost V 0 bases and J 12 bases, with 15 bases left between them. The germline V gene has CDR1 GTSNPN and CDR2 SVGIG (reference sequence). The CDR3 spells CAWSVRGARGQFF. CDR3 sequence (DNA): TGTGCCTGGAGTGTAAGGGGGGCGAGGGGGCAGTTCTTC.

This sequence joins TRBV4-1 and TRBJ2-2; 9 bases are a match to TRBD2. The germline gives CDR1 MGHRA, CDR2 YSYEKL. The CDR3 runs 16 residues. V trimming: 4 bases; J trimming: 0 bases; junction bases outside the gene matches: 3. The CDR3 DNA sequence: TGCGCCAGCAGCCTTAGCGGGGGATCGAACACCGGGGAGCTGTTTTTT. Amino acid sequence: CASSLSGGSNTGELFF.

V gene TRBV6-6 combines with J gene TRBJ1-2, with D possibly TRBD1 on 6 matching bases. Germline V gene sequence: CDR1 MNHNY, CDR2 SVGAGI (reference sequence). Deletions cut 7 bases from V and 4 bases from J, with 13 bases between. The CDR3 runs 13 residues. Here the CDR3 reads CASTPRGAYGYTF. Written as DNA, the CDR3 is TGTGCCAGCACCCCCCGGGGGGCCTATGGCTACACCTTC.

The chain employs TRBV30 and TRBJ2-3; D gene unclear. CDR1 is GTSNPN, CDR2 SVGIG, per germline (reference sequence). CDR3 length equals 12 residues. Trimming took 2 bases from V and 2 from J, leaving 5 bases between them. The CDR3 DNA reads TGTGCCTGGAGTCTGATCACAGATACGCAGTATTTT. Encoded protein: CAWSLITDTQYF.

The genes are TRBV5-8 and TRBJ2-1; a weak D match, TRBD2 (6 bases). The V and J ends lost 1 base and 5 bases respectively, with 16 bases between them. Germline V gene sequence: CDR1 SGHTS, CDR2 YDEGEE. This CDR3 is built from 16 residues. Here the CDR3 DNA reads TGTGCCAGCAGCTTGCCGGGAGTATCCCCGCACAATGAGCAGTTCTTC. It translates to CASSLPGVSPHNEQFF.

The sample holds many counts of this clonotype. The V and J genes are TRBV6-2 or TRBV6-3 and TRBJ2-7; the match to TRBD2 covers 14 bases. Losses at the gene ends were 2 bases for V and 1 base for J; bases not matched to a gene: 16. Germline loops: CDR1 MNHEY, CDR2 SVGEGT. There are 21 residues in the CDR3. Here the CDR3 reads CASSYPPPRPGTSGRSYEQYF. The CDR3 DNA reads TGTGCCAGCAGTTACCCCCCTCCTCGTCCCGGGACTAGCGGGAGATCCTACGAGCAGTACTTC.

The rearrangement links TRBV2 to TRBJ2-7; D is unclear. CDR3 length: 14 residues. CDR1 is SNHLY and CDR2 is FYNNEI in the germline V gene. Deletions cut 1 base from V and 2 bases from J, with 9 bases between. CDR3 loop: CASSEGRIPYEQYF. The CDR3 nucleotides read TGTGCCAGCAGTGAAGGGCGGATTCCCTACGAGCAGTACTTC. The whole variable domain, remainder taken from reference TRBV2 and TRBJ2-7, is EPEVTQTPSHQVTQMGQEVILRCVPISNHLYFYWYRQILGQKVEFLVSFYNNEISEKSEIFDDQFSVERPDGSNFTLKIRSTKLEDSAMYFCASSEGRIPYEQYFGPGTRLTVT.

This clonotype was recorded at least ten times. This chain connects TRBV29-1 to TRBJ2-3, with a possible D match to TRBD1 (6 bases). Germline V CDR1 and CDR2: SQVTM, ANQGSEA. The CDR3 loop spans 12 amino acids. The V end lost 5 bases, the J end lost 5 bases, and 11 bases lay between the germline ends. The CDR3 region is CSVLTGLDTQYF. In DNA form, the CDR3 reads TGCAGCGTTTTGACAGGTTTAGATACGCAGTATTTT.

The chain couples TRBV3-1 to TRBJ2-7, with D perhaps matching TRBD1 (6 bases). V was shortened by 0 bases and J by 0 bases, with 18 bases between the two germline ends. The CDR3 has 18 amino acids. Germline V gene data show CDR1 as LGHDT and CDR2 as YNNKEL (reference sequence). CDR3 amino acids: CASSQDFTTGISSYEQYF. The DNA of the CDR3 is TGTGCCAGCAGCCAAGACTTCACTACAGGGATCAGCTCCTACGAGCAGTACTTC.

This chain links TRBV5-6 with TRBJ2-1; 7 nucleotides line up with TRBD2. Trimming removed 1 base from V and 7 bases from J; junction bases left unmatched: 8. The CDR3 runs to 15 residues. Germline-derived CDR1 and CDR2 are SGHDT and YYEEEE. CDR3 nucleotides: TGTGCCAGCAGCTTGAGGGTAGCGGGTCGGAATGAGCAGTTCTTC. This gives the protein CASSLRVAGRNEQFF.

This clonotype was picked up many times. This chain connects TRBV6-5 to TRBJ2-5; D remains ambiguous. CDR1 and CDR2 (germline): MNHEY, SVGAGI. V lost 5 bases and J 5 bases, leaving 9 bases between the germline ends. The CDR3 has 12 amino acids. The CDR3 DNA sequence: TGTGCCAGCAGTCGAGATCGGGAGACCCAGTACTTC. This gives the protein CASSRDRETQYF.

This clonotype occurred a few times. The chain combines TRBV7-2 with TRBJ1-1; D is possibly TRBD1 (6 bases). Germline loops: CDR1 SGHTA, CDR2 FQGNSA. V lost 4 bases and J lost 1, with 13 bases in between. The CDR3 is 15 amino acids. The CDR3, as DNA: TGTGCCAGCAGCTCCCTACCGGGACAGAACACTGAAGCTTTCTTT. Its translation: CASSSLPGQNTEAFF.

This clonotype was detected a few times. The V call is TRBV11-1, the J call TRBJ2-1; TRBD2 matches at 10 bases. Germline loops: CDR1 SGHAT, CDR2 FQDESV (reference sequence). J lost 2 bases, V lost 5 bases, and 12 bases had no gene match. CDR3 length: 18 amino acids. CDR3 amino acids: CASSPGLAAPLAYNEQFF. The CDR3 region has the DNA TGTGCCAGCAGCCCCGGACTAGCGGCCCCGCTCGCCTACAATGAGCAGTTCTTC.

The V and J genes are TRBV7-3 and TRBJ2-2; possible D gene TRBD2, 6 bases. Trimming removed 1 base from V and 5 bases from J, with 8 bases in between. Per the germline V gene, CDR1 is SGHTA and CDR2 is FQGTGA. The CDR3 consists of 14 residues. The DNA for the CDR3 is TGTGCCAGCAGCTTAAGGCTAGCGACCGGGGAGCTGTTTTTT. Translating it yields CASSLRLATGELFF.

The gene calls are TRBV20-1 and TRBJ2-7; D is possibly TRBD2 (5 bases). CDR1 and CDR2 (germline): DFQATT, SNEGSKA (reference sequence). V shed 3 bases and J shed 2 bases, with 11 bases lying between them. There are 13 residues in the CDR3. The CDR3 DNA reads as TGCAGTGCTAGCCCAGACTACGCCTACGAGCAGTACTTC. Residues: CSASPDYAYEQYF.

This chain links TRBV20-1 with TRBJ2-3, with 7 bases that match TRBD2. CDR1 is DFQATT and CDR2 is SNEGSKA in the germline V gene (reference sequence). The CDR3 contains 17 residues. J lost 6 bases, V lost 0 bases, and 15 bases had no gene match. As DNA, the CDR3 is TGCAGTGCTAGAGATCCCAAAATAGCGGGCAATTTGGATACGCAGTATTTT. As protein: CSARDPKIAGNLDTQYF.

In this sample, this clonotype turned up a few times. The chain carries TRBV20-1 and TRBJ1-1, with D perhaps TRBD1 (6 bases). V was pared by 0 bases and J by 1 base, with 12 bases between. CDR1 and CDR2 from the germline V gene are DFQATT and SNEGSKA (reference sequence). This CDR3 is built from 15 residues. The CDR3 here is CSARDRGGPNTEAFF. The CDR3 nucleotides are TGCAGTGCTAGAGATAGGGGGGGCCCGAACACTGAAGCTTTCTTT.

V usage is TRBV7-2 and J usage is TRBJ2-2, with unresolved D. The CDR3 is made up of 13 amino acids. V lost 5 bases and J 7 bases, leaving 11 bases between the germline ends. Germline CDR1 is SGHTA and CDR2 is FQGNSA. The CDR3: CASSPWRNGELFF. The CDR3 DNA reads as TGTGCCAGCAGCCCCTGGCGGAACGGGGAGCTGTTTTTT.

This clonotype was detected only a few times. The chain couples TRBV27 to TRBJ2-3, with 10 bases that match TRBD1. CDR3 length equals 15 residues. V lost 5 bases, J lost 5 bases, and 7 bases stayed unmatched. Germline CDR1 reads MNHEY; CDR2 reads SMNVEV (reference sequence). CDR3 coding DNA: TGTGCCAGCAGTCGGACAGGGGGGGTGATAGATACGCAGTATTTT. Protein product: CASSRTGGVIDTQYF.

The table lists this clonotype with a few counts. The chain couples TRBV2 to TRBJ2-3, with TRBD2 identical over 10 bases. Trimming cost V 6 bases and J 4 bases; bases outside gene matches: 7. The CDR3 spans 15 residues. CDR1 and CDR2 from the germline V gene are SNHLY and FYNNEI. The CDR3 reads CASSSASGSPDTQYF. The CDR3 DNA sequence: TGTGCCAGCAGCTCGGCTAGCGGGAGCCCAGATACGCAGTATTTT.

In its sample, this clonotype was seen once. The chain couples TRBV7-6 to TRBJ2-1; the D is unclear. Germline V lookup: CDR1 SGHVS, CDR2 FNYEAQ. This CDR3 has 14 residues. Trimming left V 1 base short and J 5 bases short, with 9 bases between. CDR3 in amino acids: CASSLDRQNNEQFF. The DNA for the CDR3 is TGTGCCAGCAGCTTAGACCGGCAAAACAATGAGCAGTTCTTC.

The gene calls are TRBV7-2 and TRBJ2-1; TRBD1 is a possible D gene (6 bases). The CDR3 consists of 15 residues. Germline V gene lookup returns CDR1 SGHTA and CDR2 FQGNSA. Trimming cost V 2 bases and J 6 bases, with 14 bases left between them. The CDR3 nucleotides read TGTGCCAGCAGCTTATGGGCCCTCAGGGGCAATGAGCAGTTCTTC. This codes for CASSLWALRGNEQFF. Full variable domain (rest looked up from reference TRBV7-2 and TRBJ2-1): GAGVSQSPSNKVTEKGKDVELRCDPISGHTALYWYRQSLGQGLEFLIYFQGNSAPDKSGLPSDRFSAERTGGSVSTLTIQRTQQEDSAVYLCASSLWALRGNEQFFGPGTRLTVL.

The J gene is TRBJ2-7, the V gene TRBV3-1; 8 positions match TRBD1. The V and J ends lost 1 base and 1 base, in that order; junction bases with no gene match: 6. CDR1 is LGHDT and CDR2 is YNNKEL in the germline V gene (reference sequence). The CDR3 extends over 16 amino acids. The CDR3 nucleotides are TGTGCCAGCAGCCAAGCGAGGACAGGGAGGTCCTACGAGCAGTACTTC. Protein sequence: CASSQARTGRSYEQYF.

In this sample, this clonotype turned up many times. This sequence joins TRBV12-3 or TRBV12-4 and TRBJ2-7; 9 bases fit TRBD2. V gave up 6 bases and J gave up 3 bases; unmatched junction bases: 9. This CDR3 is built from 15 residues. CDR3 amino acids: CASRKASGKGYEQYF. The DNA of the CDR3 is TGTGCCAGCAGAAAGGCTAGCGGGAAGGGCTACGAGCAGTACTTC.